The T cell receptor (beta chain) described here comes from a study of shared clonotypes between healthy human individuals. Study information: Each donor had three CD4 naive, three CD4 memory, two CD8 naive and one CD8 memory plate.

Naive CD8 populations comprised CD45RO-negative cells positively selected for CCR7, excluding terminally differentiated effector memory CD45RA+ cells. Each sample came from a Caucasian adult donor living in Nashville, Tennessee. The method was immunoSEQ multiplex PCR; TCRdb's version includes in-frame clones alone and lacks a portion of them. The sample lists around 650,000 clones, approximately 96% seen once, with less than 0.13% in the top ten. Sequenced material: naive CD8+ T cells sorted from blood. The clonotype was recovered from a woman in her 30s in good health.

The CDR3 nucleotides read TGTGCCAGCAGCCCCCGGACTCTAGGGGATGGCTACACCTTC. Protein: CASSPRTLGDGYTF. The chain carries TRBV14 and TRBJ1-2; possibly TRBD1 for D (5 bases). This CDR3 contains 14 residues. Germline V gene lookup returns CDR1 SGHDN and CDR2 FVKESK. The V end lost 4 bases, the J end lost 6 bases, and 15 bases lay between the germline ends. The full variable domain, in which reference TRBV14 and TRBJ1-2 provide the parts outside the CDR3, is EAGVTQFPSHSVIEKGQTVTLRCDPISGHDNLYWYRRVMGKEIKFLLHFVKESKQDESGMPNNRFLAERTGGTYSTLKVQPAELEDSGVYFCASSPRTLGDGYTFGSGTRLTVV.